The 19 T cell receptor beta chains reported below all come from one sample, sequenced in a study of CD8 T cells in ankylosing spondylitis (dated by TCRdb to about 2017). To prepare the library, 5' RACE was applied. The instrument was an Illumina HiSeq 2500. TCRdb ran its own pipeline on the public reads, namely fastp trimming at Q25 and MiXCR clone calling, and kept in-frame beta chains. Identical CDR3 proteins give one entry, which carries the most common genes and DNA. The sample data list nearly 350,000 distinct CDR3 sequences, and approximately 15% of these were observed just once. The top ten clones comprise 0.95% to 1.4% of the sample. The sample comprised blood, either unsorted or a sorted T cell fraction (not recorded which). These receptors were obtained from a male donor with ankylosing spondylitis or in good health (not recorded which).

V gene TRBV30 combines with J gene TRBJ1-1; D not resolved. V shed 4 bases and J shed 0 bases, with 15 bases lying between them. CDR3 length equals 15 residues. The V gene's germline CDR1 is GTSNPN and CDR2 SVGIG (reference sequence). CDR3 region: CAWNLGRNMNTEAFF. The DNA for the CDR3 is TGTGCCTGGAATCTGGGGAGAAACATGAACACTGAAGCTTTCTTT.

The chain employs TRBV5-1 and TRBJ1-1, with D possibly being TRBD1 (6 bases). V shed 2 bases and J shed 5 bases, with 16 bases lying between them. Looked up from germline, CDR1 is SGHRS and CDR2 is YFSETQ. CDR3 length: 15 amino acids. The CDR3 DNA reads as TGCGCCAGCAGCTTAGCCGGGACAAGTTATACTGAAGCTTTCTTT. It specifies CASSLAGTSYTEAFF.

This clonotype was counted between two and nine times. The chain recombines TRBV20-1 with TRBJ2-1, with TRBD2 matching over 7 bases. The germline CDR1 and CDR2 sequences are DFQATT and SNEGSKA (reference sequence). CDR3 length: 14 amino acids. Unmatched junction bases numbered 10, after V lost 6 bases and J lost 5 bases. CDR3 loop: CSAGGWAGHNEQFF. As DNA, the CDR3 is TGCAGTGCCGGGGGGTGGGCGGGTCACAATGAGCAGTTCTTC.

Ten or more counts support this clonotype. The V gene is TRBV6-6, the J gene TRBJ1-4, with TRBD1 matching 9 bases. Germline V lookup: CDR1 MNHNY, CDR2 SVGAGI (reference sequence). This CDR3 has 12 residues. J gave up 7 bases and V 6 bases, and 0 bases lay outside the gene matches. CDR3 in amino acids: CASRDRGEKLFF. CDR3 nucleotides: TGTGCCAGCAGGGACAGGGGTGAAAAACTGTTTTTT.

The V gene is TRBV5-5, the J gene TRBJ2-1; TRBD2 might be the D (6 bases). The germline V and J ends were trimmed by 0 bases and 5 bases, with 15 bases remaining between them. Germline V gene data show CDR1 as SGHKS and CDR2 as YYEKEE (reference sequence). The CDR3 loop spans 16 amino acids. This CDR3 is CASSLAGLLLDNEQFF. DNA of the CDR3: TGTGCCAGCAGCTTGGCGGGACTCCTCCTTGACAATGAGCAGTTCTTC.

This clonotype appeared a few times. The chain combines TRBV30 with TRBJ2-2, with 10 bases identical to TRBD2. The germline V gene has CDR1 GTSNPN and CDR2 SVGIG (reference sequence). The CDR3 consists of 14 residues. Trimming at V came to 7 bases and at J to 9 bases, leaving 11 bases not matched to a gene. Here the CDR3 reads CASAWPSGRRELFF. CDR3 bases: TGTGCCTCCGCCTGGCCTAGCGGGAGAAGGGAGCTGTTTTTT.

V usage is TRBV11-3 and J usage is TRBJ2-1; 10 bases fit TRBD2. There are 19 residues in the CDR3. Germline CDR1 and CDR2: SGHNT and YENEEA. The V gene end was trimmed by 10 bases and the J gene end by 1 base; junction bases not matched to a gene: 19. The CDR3 is CAICPQGSGRITSYNEQFF. CDR3 coding DNA: TGTGCCATCTGCCCTCAGGGTAGCGGGAGGATCACTTCCTACAATGAGCAGTTCTTC.

This clonotype was seen a few times. The chain combines TRBV10-3 with TRBJ1-1; 7 bases map to TRBD1. This CDR3 is built from 14 residues. Germline loops: CDR1 ENHRY, CDR2 SYGVKD. The ends lost 6 bases at V and 1 base at J; junction bases unmatched: 5. CDR3 region: CAIRTGTANTEAFF. The CDR3 nucleotides read TGTGCCATCAGGACCGGGACAGCGAACACTGAAGCTTTCTTT.

This clonotype showed up just a few times. V usage is TRBV5-1 and J usage is TRBJ2-3; D ambiguous. The germline V gene has CDR1 SGHRS and CDR2 YFSETQ. Trimming shortened V by 2 bases and J by 5 bases, and 6 bases separated the two germline ends. The CDR3 loop spans 12 amino acids. CDR3 DNA sequence: TGCGCCAGCAGCTTTTCCCGAGATACGCAGTATTTT. Translation: CASSFSRDTQYF.

The genes are TRBV3-1 and TRBJ1-2; the D is unclear. There are 14 residues in the CDR3. With 6 bases removed from V and 3 bases from J, the gap between germline ends came to 14 bases. The V gene's germline CDR1 is LGHDT and CDR2 YNNKEL (reference sequence). The CDR3 loop is CASRSEGGDYGYTF. The CDR3 nucleotides are TGTGCCAGCAGATCAGAAGGCGGAGACTATGGCTACACCTTC.

The sample holds a few counts of this clonotype. The chain employs TRBV9 and TRBJ2-7; D is tentatively TRBD1 or TRBD2 (5 bases each). The germline CDR1 and CDR2 sequences are SGDLS and YYNGEE. Trimming removed 3 bases at V and 4 bases at J, with 11 bases between. The CDR3 consists of 13 residues. The CDR3 region has the DNA TGTGCCAGCAGCGGGGGGAAGGGGTACGAGCAGTACTTC. Encoded protein: CASSGGKGYEQYF. The variable domain in full, completed from reference TRBV9 and TRBJ2-7, reads DSGVTQTPKHLITATGQRVTLRCSPRSGDLSVYWYQQSLDQGLQFLIQYYNGEERAKGNILERFSAQQFPDLHSELNLSSLELGDSALYFCASSGGKGYEQYFGPGTRLTVT.

This clonotype was seen a handful of times. This chain uses TRBV21-1 with TRBJ2-2; the table's D gene call, TRBD2, was not cross checked with the DNA. TRBV21-1 is given as a pseudogene. The CDR3 is 14 amino acids. The CDR3 loop reads CASHRHSGAGELFF. DNA for the CDR3: TGTGCCAGTCACCGACACAGCGGGGCCGGGGAGCTGTTTTTT.

The chain employs TRBV12-3 or TRBV12-4 and TRBJ2-7; 13 bases agree with TRBD2. The CDR3 loop spans 15 amino acids. The V and J ends lost 6 bases and 4 bases, in that order; junction bases with no gene match: 6. CDR3 DNA: TGTGCCAGCAGGGCCGGGACTAGCGGGACTTACGAGCAGTACTTC. As protein: CASRAGTSGTYEQYF.

This clonotype was recorded a few times. The chain uses TRBV20-1 and TRBJ2-3; no definite D call. Germline V gene sequence: CDR1 DFQATT, CDR2 SNEGSKA (reference sequence). The CDR3 covers 15 residues. V was cut by 2 bases and J by 0 bases, with 12 bases left in between. The DNA for the CDR3 is TGCAGTGCTAGATATAACCTGGCGAGCACAGATACGCAGTATTTT. It translates to CSARYNLASTDTQYF.

The chain combines TRBV9 with TRBJ2-5; TRBD2 agrees at 7 bases. Germline V gene sequence: CDR1 SGDLS, CDR2 YYNGEE. J gave up 11 bases and V 6 bases, and 16 bases lay outside the gene matches. The CDR3 is 14 amino acids. CDR3 sequence: CASTQGGLREGQYF. The CDR3, as DNA: TGTGCCAGCACCCAGGGAGGGCTCAGAGAAGGGCAGTACTTC.

This clonotype was detected only a few times. The gene calls are TRBV7-2 and TRBJ2-1; 13 bases align to TRBD2. V was pared by 5 bases and J by 14 bases, with 12 bases of the junction left unmatched. Germline assignment: CDR1 SGHTA and CDR2 FQGNSA. The CDR3 consists of 15 residues. The CDR3 nucleotides read TGTGCCAGCAGCCGACTAGCGGGGGGCCTGAGCGGGAAGTTCTTC. As protein: CASSRLAGGLSGKFF. Together with reference TRBV7-2 and TRBJ2-1, the CDR3 gives the full variable domain: GAGVSQSPSNKVTEKGKDVELRCDPISGHTALYWYRQSLGQGLEFLIYFQGNSAPDKSGLPSDRFSAERTGGSVSTLTIQRTQQEDSAVYLCASSRLAGGLSGKFFGPGTRLTVL.

In this sample, this clonotype turned up a few times. This sequence joins TRBV12-3 or TRBV12-4 and TRBJ2-2, with D perhaps matching TRBD2 (6 bases). With 3 bases removed from V and 5 bases from J, the gap between germline ends came to 13 bases. CDR3 length: 15 amino acids. CDR3 nucleotides: TGTGCCAGCAGTTTCGGTCAGGGAGGAACCGGGGAGCTGTTTTTT. Amino acid sequence: CASSFGQGGTGELFF.

The chain is built from TRBV4-1 and TRBJ2-4; D may correspond to TRBD1 or TRBD2 (5 bases each). Germline CDR1 is MGHRA and CDR2 is YSYEKL. The CDR3 sequence is 17 residues long. Trimming cost V 1 base and J 1 base, with 14 bases left between them. The CDR3, as DNA: TGCGCCAGCAGCCAAGGGGGCACGGGGCCGGCCAAAAACATTCAGTACTTC. This codes for CASSQGGTGPAKNIQYF.

This clonotype has a handful of counts. This chain links TRBV10-3 with TRBJ2-7, with D tentatively TRBD2 (5 bases). The CDR3 length is 14 residues. Germline CDR1 and CDR2: ENHRY and SYGVKD. V shed 5 bases and J shed 1 base, with 12 bases lying between them. The CDR3 is CAISPSGSSYEQYF. The CDR3 bases are TGTGCCATCAGTCCTAGTGGGAGTTCCTACGAGCAGTACTTC.